This T cell receptor beta chain stems from a study of shared clonotypes between healthy human individuals. Looking at the study overall: The study drew on two women and a few men aged 18 to 49 as donors.

Study outcomes and limitations: For naive CD4 cells, approximately 5% of clonotypes were shared across a few donors.

This clone came up once. Antigen specificity is unknown. Naive CD8 cells comprised CD45RO-negative, CCR7-positively selected cells, excluding terminally differentiated effector memory CD45RA+ cells. The germline gives CDR1 MDHEN, CDR2 SYDVKM. This CDR3 is built from 14 residues. The V end lost 3 bases, the J end lost 3 bases, and 12 bases lay between the germline ends. Measured with immunoSEQ multiplex PCR; TCRdb has only the in-frame clones, and not every one. The sample consists of 2 million to 2.5 million clones, approximately 95% of them appearing once. The clonotype originates from a man aged 18 to 30 in good health. The chain links TRBV28 to TRBJ2-7; perhaps TRBD2 as D (5 bases). The specimen was naive CD8+ T cells sorted from blood. CDR3 nucleotide sequence: TGTGCCAGCAGTTTCCGAAAACGGGGCTACGAGCAGTACTTC. It specifies CASSFRKRGYEQYF. Complete variable domain (other parts from reference TRBV28 and TRBJ2-7): DVKVTQSSRYLVKRTGEKVFLECVQDMDHENMFWYRQDPGLGLRLIYFSYDVKMKEKGDIPEGYSVSREKKERFSLILESASTNQTSMYLCASSFRKRGYEQYFGPGTRLTVT.